This T cell receptor (beta chain) was documented in a study of blood T cell repertoires in COVID-19 (dated by TCRdb to between 2020 and 2021). About the investigation overall: The collaborator samples originated in the United States, Italy and Spain and spanned the acute and convalescent phases of COVID-19. The prospective study material was composed of cDNA or gDNA derived from T cells, B-cell-depleted T cells, or PBMCs. Deeply sampled blood TCRbeta repertoires from subjects exposed to, actively infected with, or recovered from COVID-19 were included in the dataset. The repertoires were made available in a free public database intended to serve as a resource for research on the immune response to SARS-CoV-2. Samples were obtained from the ongoing ImmuneRACE study (first 160 participants) and from roughly 1,300 subjects provided by 6 global collaborators. The sample metadata nearly always contained a de-identified subject ID, COVID-19 status, age in years and sex. Where available, HLA class I and class II types were obtained from metadata supplied by the sample provider rather than from assay-based typing.

Each collaborating institution followed its own protocols to collect whole blood in K2EDTA tubes. Collaborator samples were shipped for TCRbeta analysis as frozen whole blood, isolated PBMCs, or DNA extracted from either sample type. TCRbeta CDR3 regions were amplified from genomic DNA by means of the immunoSEQ Assay, a bias-controlled multiplex PCR. The authors processed their data as follows. Within the assay, amplification of reference gene primers was used to estimate how many nucleated cells each sample contained. Sequence reads were collapsed and filtered to measure the absolute abundance of every unique TCRbeta CDR3 rearrangement. For each sample, productive Simpson clonality was calculated as the square root of Simpson's diversity index across productive rearrangements. TCRdb re-hosts the immuneACCESS table, in-frame sequences only. Its copies lack some clones; in the studies checked, an unresolved V gene accounts for under half of them, and the cause for the rest is not known. For V, J and clone size, that table is used; D and trimming come from the DNA. The sample includes about 24,000 clones, with 89% observed a single time. The ten biggest clones cover 9.7% of the sample.

Including cysteine and phenylalanine, the CDR3 has 14 amino acids. Of the read, only the CDR3 DNA is kept; its 42 bases are in frame from base 1. V is reduced by 9 bases and J by 6 bases, leaving a spacing of 20 bases between them. From the germline V gene (reference sequence), CDR1 is LNHDA and CDR2 is SQIVND. Broader findings and caveats from the paper: The amount of clinical and demographic metadata varied by source and participant and was provided uncurated.

To note about this clone: Its cognate antigen has yet to be identified. Nothing much larger sits one base from this clone, and base qualities are not available.

The chain joins TRBV19 to TRBJ1-1, with TRBD1 as a weak D call on 6 bases. Material: peripheral blood. This sequence originates from a man in his 70s with acute or convalescent COVID-19. For the CDR3, the sequence is CASHKQGGSSEAFF. The nucleotide sequence is given as TGTGCCAGCCACAAACAAGGGGGTTCATCTGAAGCTTTCTTT.